This T cell receptor (beta chain) emerged from a study of T cells expressing NK-cell markers. From the 5' RACE reads, TCRdb lists one entry per CDR3 protein and no DNA. The sample's table shows some 410,000 distinct CDR3 sequences. This CDR3 comprises 12 residues. In germline, CDR1 is DFQATT, CDR2 SNEGSKA (reference sequence). Source material: blood T cells: a sorted CD56 or NKG2C T cell subset, CD4+ or CD8+ T cells, or bulk PBMC T cells (not recorded which). The sequence came from a woman aged 18 to 75 in good health. The chain recombines TRBV20-1 with TRBJ2-7; the TRBD1 assignment by TCRdb is unverifiable without DNA. CDR3 residues: CSAGDQAYEQYF.